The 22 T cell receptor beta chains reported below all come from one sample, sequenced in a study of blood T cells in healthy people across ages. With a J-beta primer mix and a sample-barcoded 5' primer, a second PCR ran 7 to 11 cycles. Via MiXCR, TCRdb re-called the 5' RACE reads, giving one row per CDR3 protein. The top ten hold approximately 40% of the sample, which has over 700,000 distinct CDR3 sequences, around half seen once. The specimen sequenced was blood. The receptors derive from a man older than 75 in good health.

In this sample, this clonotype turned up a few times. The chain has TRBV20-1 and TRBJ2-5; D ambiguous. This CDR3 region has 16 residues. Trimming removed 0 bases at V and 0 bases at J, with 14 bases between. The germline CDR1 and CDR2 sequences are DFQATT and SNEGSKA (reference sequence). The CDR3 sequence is CSARDLHPPHQETQYF. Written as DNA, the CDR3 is TGCAGTGCTAGAGATCTGCACCCCCCCCACCAAGAGACCCAGTACTTC.

DNA of the CDR3: TGCAGTGCTAGAGTCAGTAGCGGGAGGTTAGATACGCAGTATTTT. This translates into CSARVSSGRLDTQYF. This chain uses TRBV20-1 with TRBJ2-3; 10 positions agree with TRBD2. Germline assignment: CDR1 DFQATT and CDR2 SNEGSKA (reference sequence). This CDR3 has 15 amino acids. Trimming took 1 base from V and 5 from J; bases not matched to a gene: 6.

The CDR3 bases are TGTGCCAGCAGTGAACGTAGCTACCAAGAGACCCAGTACTTC. It yields the protein CASSERSYQETQYF. The genes are TRBV2 and TRBJ2-5; D not resolved. Trimming pared 2 bases from V and 0 bases from J, leaving 7 bases between. Germline V lookup: CDR1 SNHLY, CDR2 FYNNEI. CDR3 length: 14 amino acids.

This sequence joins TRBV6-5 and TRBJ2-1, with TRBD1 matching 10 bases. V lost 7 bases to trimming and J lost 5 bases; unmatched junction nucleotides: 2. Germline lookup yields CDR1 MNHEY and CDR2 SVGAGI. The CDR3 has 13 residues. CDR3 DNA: TGTGCCAGCATCGGGACAGGGGACAATGAGCAGTTCTTC. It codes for CASIGTGDNEQFF.

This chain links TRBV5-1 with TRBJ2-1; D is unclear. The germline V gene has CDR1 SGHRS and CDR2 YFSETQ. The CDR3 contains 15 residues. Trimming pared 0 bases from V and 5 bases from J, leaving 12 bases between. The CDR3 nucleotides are TGCGCCAGCAGCTTGGGGGTTTGGGGTGACAATGAGCAGTTCTTC. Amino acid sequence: CASSLGVWGDNEQFF. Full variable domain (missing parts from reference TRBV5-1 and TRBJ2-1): KAGVTQTPRYLIKTRGQQVTLSCSPISGHRSVSWYQQTPGQGLQFLFEYFSETQRNKGNFPGRFSGRQFSNSRSEMNVSTLELGDSALYLCASSLGVWGDNEQFFGPGTRLTVL.

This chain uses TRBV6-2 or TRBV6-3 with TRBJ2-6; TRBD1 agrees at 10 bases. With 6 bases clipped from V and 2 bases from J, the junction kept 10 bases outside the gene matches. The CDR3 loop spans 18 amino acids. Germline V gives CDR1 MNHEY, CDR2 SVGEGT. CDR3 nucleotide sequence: TGTGCCAGCAGCGCCGTAGGGACAGGGGCCGCTGGGGCCAACGTCCTGACTTTC. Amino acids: CASSAVGTGAAGANVLTF.

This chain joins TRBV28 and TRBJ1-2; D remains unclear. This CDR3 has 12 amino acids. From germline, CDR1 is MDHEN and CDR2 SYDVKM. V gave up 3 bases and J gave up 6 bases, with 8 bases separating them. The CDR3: CASSLILHGYTF. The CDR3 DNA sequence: TGTGCCAGCAGTTTGATACTCCATGGCTACACCTTC.

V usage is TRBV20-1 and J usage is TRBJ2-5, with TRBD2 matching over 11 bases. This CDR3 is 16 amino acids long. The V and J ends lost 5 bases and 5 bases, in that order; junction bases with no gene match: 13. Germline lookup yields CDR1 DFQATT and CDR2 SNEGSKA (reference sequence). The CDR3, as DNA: TGCAGTGCTGAGGGAGTAGCGGGAGGGACCAGGGAGACCCAGTACTTC. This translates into CSAEGVAGGTRETQYF.

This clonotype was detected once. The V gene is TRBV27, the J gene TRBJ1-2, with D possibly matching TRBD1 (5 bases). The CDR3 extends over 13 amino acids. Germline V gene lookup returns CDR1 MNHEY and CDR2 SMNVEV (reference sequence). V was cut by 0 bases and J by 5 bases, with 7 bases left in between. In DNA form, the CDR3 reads TGTGCCAGCAGTTTATCGACAGCTTATGGCTACACCTTC. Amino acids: CASSLSTAYGYTF.

CDR3 in DNA: TGCAGTGCTAGGCGGGAACTCTCGGGACTAGCGGGAGGTTGGAATGAGCAGTTCTTC. This encodes CSARRELSGLAGGWNEQFF. The chain couples TRBV20-1 to TRBJ2-1, with 15 nucleotides matching TRBD2. V was clipped by 3 bases and J by 7 bases; unmatched bases: 16. This CDR3 is 19 amino acids long. Germline V lookup: CDR1 DFQATT, CDR2 SNEGSKA (reference sequence).

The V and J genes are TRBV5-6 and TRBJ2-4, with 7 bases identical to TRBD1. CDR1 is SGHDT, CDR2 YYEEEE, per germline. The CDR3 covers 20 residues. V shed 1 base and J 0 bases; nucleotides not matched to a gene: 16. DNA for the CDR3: TGTGCCAGCAGCTTGTTGCGCATTCGGGACAGCGACTTAGCCAAAAACATTCAGTACTTC. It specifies CASSLLRIRDSDLAKNIQYF.

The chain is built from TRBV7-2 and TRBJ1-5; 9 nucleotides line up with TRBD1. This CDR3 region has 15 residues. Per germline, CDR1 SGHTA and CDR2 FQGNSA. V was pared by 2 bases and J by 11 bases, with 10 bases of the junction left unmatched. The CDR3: CASSLIGQGKRAQHF. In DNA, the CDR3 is TGTGCCAGCAGCTTAATCGGACAGGGGAAGAGAGCCCAGCATTTT.

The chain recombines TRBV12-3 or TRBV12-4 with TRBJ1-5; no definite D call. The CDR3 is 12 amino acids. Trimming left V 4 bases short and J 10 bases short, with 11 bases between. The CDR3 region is CASSCRGSPQHF. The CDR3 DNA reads TGTGCCAGCAGTTGTAGAGGGTCCCCCCAGCATTTT.

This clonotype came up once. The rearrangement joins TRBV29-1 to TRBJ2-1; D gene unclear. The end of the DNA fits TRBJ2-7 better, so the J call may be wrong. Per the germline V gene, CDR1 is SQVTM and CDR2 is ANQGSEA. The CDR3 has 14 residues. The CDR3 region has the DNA TGCAGCGTTGACGGCGAGACTCGTTACAATGAGCAGTACTTC. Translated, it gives CSVDGETRYNEQYF.

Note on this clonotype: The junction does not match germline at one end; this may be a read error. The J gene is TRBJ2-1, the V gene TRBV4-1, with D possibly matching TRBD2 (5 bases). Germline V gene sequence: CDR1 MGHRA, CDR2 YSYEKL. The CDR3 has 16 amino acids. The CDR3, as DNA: TGCGCCAGCAGCCAAGCTTCTAGCCCATCCTGCAATGAGCAGTTCTTC. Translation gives CASSQASSPSCNEQFF.

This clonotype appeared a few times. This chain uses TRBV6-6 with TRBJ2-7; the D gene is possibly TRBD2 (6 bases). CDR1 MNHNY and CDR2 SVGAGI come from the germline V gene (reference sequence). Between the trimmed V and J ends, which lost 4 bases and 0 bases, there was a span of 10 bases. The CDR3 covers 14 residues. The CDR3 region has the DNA TGTGCCAGCAGTTTCCCGGGGGACTCCTACGAGCAGTACTTC. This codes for CASSFPGDSYEQYF.

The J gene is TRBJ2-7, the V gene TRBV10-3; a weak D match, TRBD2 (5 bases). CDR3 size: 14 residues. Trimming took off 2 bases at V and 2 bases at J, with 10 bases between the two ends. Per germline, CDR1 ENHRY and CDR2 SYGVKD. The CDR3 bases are TGTGCCATCAGTGAGAGGGAGTTCGCCTACGAGCAGTACTTC. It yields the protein CAISEREFAYEQYF.

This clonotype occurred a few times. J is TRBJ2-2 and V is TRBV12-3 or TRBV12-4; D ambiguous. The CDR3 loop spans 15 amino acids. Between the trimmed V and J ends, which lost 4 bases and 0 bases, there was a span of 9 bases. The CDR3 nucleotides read TGTGCCAGCAGTTCCAGCTTCCCGAACACCGGGGAGCTGTTTTTT. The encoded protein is CASSSSFPNTGELFF.

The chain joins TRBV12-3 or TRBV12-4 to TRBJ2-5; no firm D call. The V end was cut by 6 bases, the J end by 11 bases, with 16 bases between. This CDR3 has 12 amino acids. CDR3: CASSPASREQYF. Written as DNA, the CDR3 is TGTGCCAGCAGCCCGGCCTCCAGAGAGCAGTACTTC.

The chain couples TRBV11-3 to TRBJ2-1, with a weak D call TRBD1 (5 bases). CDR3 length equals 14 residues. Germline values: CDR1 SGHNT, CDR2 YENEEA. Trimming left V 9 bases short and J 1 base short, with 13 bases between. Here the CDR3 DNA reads TGTGCCAGACCTCCCAGGGTATCCTACAATGAGCAGTTCTTC. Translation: CARPPRVSYNEQFF.

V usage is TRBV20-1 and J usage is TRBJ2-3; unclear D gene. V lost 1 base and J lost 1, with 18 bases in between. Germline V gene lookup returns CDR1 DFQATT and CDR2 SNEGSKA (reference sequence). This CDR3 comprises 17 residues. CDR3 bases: TGCAGTGCTAGAGGCCGGTCTACCTTAACGGGCACAGATACGCAGTATTTT. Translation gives CSARGRSTLTGTDTQYF.

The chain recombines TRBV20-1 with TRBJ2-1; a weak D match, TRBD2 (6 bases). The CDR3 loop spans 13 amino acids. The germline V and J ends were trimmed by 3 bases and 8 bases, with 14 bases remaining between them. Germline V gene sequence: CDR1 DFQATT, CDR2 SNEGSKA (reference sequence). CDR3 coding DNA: TGCAGTGCTAGGGCCAGCCGGAGGGATGAGCAGTTCTTC. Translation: CSARASRRDEQFF.